This T cell receptor beta chain was sequenced for a study of tumor-infiltrating lymphocytes in localized non-small cell lung cancer. Sequencing used immunoSEQ multiplex PCR; TCRdb keeps in-frame clones, though not all of them. The data contain around 25,000 clones, 69% of them seen just once; the ten biggest clones take up about 15%. The length of the CDR3 is 13 residues. CDR1 is MDHEN, CDR2 SYDVKM, per germline. The V gene end was trimmed by 5 bases and the J gene end by 10 bases; junction bases not matched to a gene: 8. The sequence was collected from a human donor with non-small cell lung cancer. The chain uses TRBV28 and TRBJ1-1; 9 bases match TRBD1. The sequencing input was lung tumor tissue. CDR3 sequence (DNA): TGTGCCAGCAGTCCTAACAGGGGGCGCGCAGCTTTCTTT. Translation: CASSPNRGRAAFF. The full variable domain, its missing parts supplied by reference TRBV28 and TRBJ1-1, is DVKVTQSSRYLVKRTGEKVFLECVQDMDHENMFWYRQDPGLGLRLIYFSYDVKMKEKGDIPEGYSVSREKKERFSLILESASTNQTSMYLCASSPNRGRAAFFGQGTRLTVV.